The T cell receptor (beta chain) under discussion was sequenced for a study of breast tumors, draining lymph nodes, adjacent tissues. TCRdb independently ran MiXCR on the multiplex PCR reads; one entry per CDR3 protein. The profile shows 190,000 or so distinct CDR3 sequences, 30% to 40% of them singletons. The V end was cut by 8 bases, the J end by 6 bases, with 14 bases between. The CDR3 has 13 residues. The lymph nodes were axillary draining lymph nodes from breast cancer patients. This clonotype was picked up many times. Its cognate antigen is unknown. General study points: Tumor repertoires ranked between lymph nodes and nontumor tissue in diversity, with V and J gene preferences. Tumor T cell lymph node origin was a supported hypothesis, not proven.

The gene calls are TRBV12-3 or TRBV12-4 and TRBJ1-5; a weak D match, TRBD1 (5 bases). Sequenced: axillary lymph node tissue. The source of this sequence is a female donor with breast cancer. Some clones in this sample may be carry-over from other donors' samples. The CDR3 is CASGQGNGQPQHF. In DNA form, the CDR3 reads TGTGCCAGCGGGCAGGGAAATGGTCAGCCCCAGCATTTT.